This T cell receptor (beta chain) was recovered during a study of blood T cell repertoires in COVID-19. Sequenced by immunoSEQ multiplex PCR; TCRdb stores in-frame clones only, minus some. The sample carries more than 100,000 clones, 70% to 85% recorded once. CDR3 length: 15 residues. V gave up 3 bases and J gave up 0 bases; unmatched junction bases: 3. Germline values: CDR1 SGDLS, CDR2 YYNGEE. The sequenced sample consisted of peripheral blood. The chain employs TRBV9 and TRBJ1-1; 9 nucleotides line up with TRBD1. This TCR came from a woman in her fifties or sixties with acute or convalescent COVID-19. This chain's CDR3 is CASSATGGMNTEAFF. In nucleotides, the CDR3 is TGTGCCAGCAGCGCGACAGGGGGGATGAACACTGAAGCTTTCTTT.